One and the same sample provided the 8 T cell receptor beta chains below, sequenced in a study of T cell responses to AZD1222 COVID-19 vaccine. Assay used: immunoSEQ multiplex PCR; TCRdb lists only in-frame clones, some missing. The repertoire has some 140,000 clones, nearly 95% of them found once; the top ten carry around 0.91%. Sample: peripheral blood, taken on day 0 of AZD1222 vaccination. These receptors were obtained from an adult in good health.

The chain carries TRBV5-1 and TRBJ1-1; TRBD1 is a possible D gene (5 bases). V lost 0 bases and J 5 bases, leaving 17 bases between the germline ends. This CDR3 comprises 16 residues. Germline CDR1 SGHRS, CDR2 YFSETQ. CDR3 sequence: CASSLALGGAGTEAFF. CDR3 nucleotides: TGCGCCAGCAGCTTGGCCTTGGGAGGGGCAGGGACTGAAGCTTTCTTT.

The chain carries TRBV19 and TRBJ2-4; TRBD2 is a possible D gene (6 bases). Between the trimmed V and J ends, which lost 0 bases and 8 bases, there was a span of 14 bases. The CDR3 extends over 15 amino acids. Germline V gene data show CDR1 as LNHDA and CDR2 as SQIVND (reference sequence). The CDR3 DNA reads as TGTGCCAGTAGTATAGATCTCGGGGGAGGAGACATTCAGTACTTC. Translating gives CASSIDLGGGDIQYF.

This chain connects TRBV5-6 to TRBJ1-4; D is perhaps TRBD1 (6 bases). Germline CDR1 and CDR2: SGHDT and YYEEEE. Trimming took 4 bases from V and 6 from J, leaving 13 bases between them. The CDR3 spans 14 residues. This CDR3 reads CASSQQGGDEKLFF. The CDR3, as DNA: TGTGCCAGCAGCCAACAGGGTGGCGATGAAAAACTGTTTTTT. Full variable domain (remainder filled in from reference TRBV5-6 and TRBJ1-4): DAGVTQSPTHLIKTRGQQVTLRCSPKSGHDTVSWYQQALGQGPQFIFQYYEEEERQRGNFPDRFSGHQFPNYSSELNVNALLLGDSALYLCASSQQGGDEKLFFGSGTQLSVL.

For the CDR3, the DNA is TGTGCCATCAGTGGCGGGGGTGGTGGCTACACCTTC. Protein product: CAISGGGGGYTF. The chain carries TRBV10-3 and TRBJ1-2, with D tentatively TRBD1 (5 bases). Trimming took 4 bases from V and 7 from J, leaving 10 bases between them. The germline V gene encodes CDR1 ENHRY and CDR2 SYGVKD. The CDR3 is made up of 12 amino acids.

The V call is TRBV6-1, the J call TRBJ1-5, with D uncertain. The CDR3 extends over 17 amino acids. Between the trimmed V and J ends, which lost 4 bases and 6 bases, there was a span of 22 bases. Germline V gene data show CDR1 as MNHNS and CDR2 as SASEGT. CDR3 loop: CASSAGLGRMSGQPQHF. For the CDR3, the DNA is TGTGCCAGCAGTGCCGGACTAGGAAGGATGAGTGGTCAGCCCCAGCATTTT.

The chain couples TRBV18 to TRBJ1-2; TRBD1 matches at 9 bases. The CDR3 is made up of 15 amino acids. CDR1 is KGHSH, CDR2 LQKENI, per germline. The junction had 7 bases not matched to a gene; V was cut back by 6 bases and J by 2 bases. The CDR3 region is CASSHRTGENYGYTF. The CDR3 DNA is TGTGCCAGCTCGCACAGGACAGGGGAAAACTATGGCTACACCTTC.

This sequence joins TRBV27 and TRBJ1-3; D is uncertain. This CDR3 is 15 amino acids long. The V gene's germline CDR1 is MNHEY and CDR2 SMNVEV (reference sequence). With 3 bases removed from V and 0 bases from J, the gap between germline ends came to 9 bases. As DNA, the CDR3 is TGTGCCAGCAGTTTCGACCACAGCTCTGGAAACACCATATATTTT. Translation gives CASSFDHSSGNTIYF.

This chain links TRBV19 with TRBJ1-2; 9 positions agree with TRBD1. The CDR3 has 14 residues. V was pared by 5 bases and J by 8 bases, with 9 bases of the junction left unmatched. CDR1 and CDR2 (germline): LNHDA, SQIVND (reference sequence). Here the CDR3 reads CASSAWGQGEGYTF. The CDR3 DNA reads TGTGCCAGTAGTGCCTGGGGACAGGGTGAAGGCTACACCTTC.